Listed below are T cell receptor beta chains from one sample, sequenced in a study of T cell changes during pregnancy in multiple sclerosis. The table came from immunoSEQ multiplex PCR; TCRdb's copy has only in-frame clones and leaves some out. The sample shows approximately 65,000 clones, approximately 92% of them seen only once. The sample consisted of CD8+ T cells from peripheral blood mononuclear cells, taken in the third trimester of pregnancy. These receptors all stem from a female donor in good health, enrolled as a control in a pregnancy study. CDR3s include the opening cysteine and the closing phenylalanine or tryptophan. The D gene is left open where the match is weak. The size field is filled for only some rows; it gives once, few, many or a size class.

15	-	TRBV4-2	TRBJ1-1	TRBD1	CASSPNRDRTYEAFF	TGTGCCAGCAGCCCCAACCGGGACAGGACATATGAAGCTTTCTTT
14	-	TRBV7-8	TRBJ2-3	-	CASTLGRGTDTQYF	TGTGCCAGCACCCTAGGGCGGGGTACAGATACGCAGTATTTT
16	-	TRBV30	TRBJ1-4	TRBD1	CAWSGPTGGIGEKLFF	TGTGCCTGGAGTGGTCCGACAGGGGGAATTGGGGAAAAACTGTTTTTT
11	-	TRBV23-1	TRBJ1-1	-	CASSPHPAGSF	TGCGCCAGCAGCCCACACCCGGCCGGGAGCTTT
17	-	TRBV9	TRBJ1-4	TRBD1	CASSVTGGQTLNEKLFF	TGTGCCAGCAGCGTGACAGGGGGCCAGACACTAAATGAAAAACTGTTTTTT
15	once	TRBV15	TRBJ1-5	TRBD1	CATSTDRGLNQPQHF	TGTGCCACCAGCACGGACAGGGGGCTCAATCAGCCCCAGCATTTT
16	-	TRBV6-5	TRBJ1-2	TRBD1	CASSYYRGSHPESYTF	TGTGCCAGCAGTTACTACAGGGGCTCGCATCCCGAATCCTACACCTTC
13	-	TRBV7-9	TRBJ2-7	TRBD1	CASSAGTAYEQYF	TGTGCCAGCAGCGCAGGGACAGCTTACGAGCAGTACTTC
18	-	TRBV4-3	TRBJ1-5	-	CASSQDPMSRNFGQPQHF	TGCGCCAGCAGCCAAGATCCAATGTCGCGGAACTTCGGTCAGCCCCAGCATTTT
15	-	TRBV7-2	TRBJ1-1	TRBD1	CASSLALLRDSEAFF	TGTGCCAGCAGCTTAGCGCTACTTCGGGACAGCGAAGCTTTCTTT
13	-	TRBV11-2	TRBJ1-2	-	CASSHIQGYGYTF	TGTGCCAGCAGCCACATACAGGGCTATGGCTACACCTTC
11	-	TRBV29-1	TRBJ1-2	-	CSVQGNYGYTF	TGCAGCGTTCAGGGAAACTATGGCTACACCTTC
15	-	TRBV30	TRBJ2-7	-	CAWSTGYRENYEQYF	TGTGCCTGGAGTACCGGATACAGGGAGAACTACGAGCAGTACTTC
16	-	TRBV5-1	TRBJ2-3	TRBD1	CASSPGQGVLTDTQYF	TGCGCCAGCAGCCCCGGACAGGGTGTATTGACAGATACGCAGTATTTT
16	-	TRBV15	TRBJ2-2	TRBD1	CATSDPGTANTGELFF	TGTGCCACCAGCGACCCCGGGACAGCGAACACCGGGGAGCTGTTTTTT
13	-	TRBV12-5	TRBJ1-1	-	CASALPGNTEAFF	TGTGCTAGTGCCCTCCCGGGAAACACTGAAGCTTTCTTT
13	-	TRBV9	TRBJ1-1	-	CASSDQGNTEAFF	TGTGCCAGCAGCGATCAGGGAAACACTGAAGCTTTCTTT
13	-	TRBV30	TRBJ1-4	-	CAWSPKTGEKLFF	TGTGCCTGGAGTCCTAAGACGGGGGAAAAACTGTTTTTT
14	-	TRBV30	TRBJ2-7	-	CAWRNITGTNDQYF	TGTGCCTGGAGGAACATCACTGGGACAAACGACCAGTACTTC
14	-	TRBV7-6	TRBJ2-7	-	CASSLGGLIYEQYF	TGTGCCAGCAGCTTGGGGGGACTTATATACGAGCAGTACTTC
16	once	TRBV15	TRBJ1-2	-	CATSGPPGEAKYGYTF	TGTGCCACCAGCGGACCCCCGGGGGAGGCGAAATATGGCTACACCTTC
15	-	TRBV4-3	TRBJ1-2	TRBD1	CASSTSTGSGYGYTF	TGCGCCAGCAGCACGTCGACAGGGTCTGGATATGGCTACACCTTC
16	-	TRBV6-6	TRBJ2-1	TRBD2	CASTPGRGSSYNEQFF	TGTGCCAGCACCCCCGGGCGGGGGAGCTCCTACAATGAGCAGTTCTTC
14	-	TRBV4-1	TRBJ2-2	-	CASSLAANTGELFF	TGCGCCAGCAGCCTGGCAGCGAACACCGGGGAGCTGTTTTTT
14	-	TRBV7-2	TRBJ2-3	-	CASSSLDTTDTQYF	TGTGCCAGCAGCTCCCTGGACACCACAGATACGCAGTATTTT
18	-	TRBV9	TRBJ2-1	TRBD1	CASSTGTGGRGSYNEQFF	TGTGCCAGCAGTACCGGGACAGGGGGCCGGGGCTCCTACAATGAGCAGTTCTTC
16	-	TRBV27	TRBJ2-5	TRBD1	CASSPAYGTDQETQYF	TGTGCCAGCAGCCCCGCCTACGGGACAGACCAAGAGACCCAGTACTTC
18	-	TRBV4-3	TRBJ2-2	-	CASSQDWRQGYYAGELFF	TGCGCCAGCAGCCAAGATTGGCGGCAGGGCTATTATGCCGGGGAGCTGTTTTTT
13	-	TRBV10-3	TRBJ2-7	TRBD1	CAISPDRDYEQYF	TGTGCCATCAGTCCAGACAGGGACTACGAGCAGTACTTC
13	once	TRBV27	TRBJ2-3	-	CASSFLTTDTQYF	TGTGCCAGCAGTTTTCTAACGACAGATACGCAGTATTTT
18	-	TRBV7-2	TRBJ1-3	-	CASSLVKSAGVAGNTIYF	TGTGCCAGCAGCTTGGTGAAGTCGGCGGGGGTAGCTGGAAACACCATATATTTT
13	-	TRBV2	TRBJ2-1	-	CASSDRSLNEQFF	TGTGCCAGCAGTGACAGGTCCCTAAATGAGCAGTTCTTC
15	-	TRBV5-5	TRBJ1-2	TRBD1	CASSLGQGSLDGYTF	TGTGCCAGCAGCCTCGGACAGGGCTCATTGGATGGCTACACCTTC
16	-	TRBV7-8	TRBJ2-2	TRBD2	CASSLALAGGPGELFF	TGTGCCAGCAGCTTAGCGTTAGCGGGGGGGCCCGGGGAGCTGTTTTTT
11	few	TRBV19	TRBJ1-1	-	CASIGGTEAFF	TGTGCCAGTATAGGGGGCACTGAAGCTTTCTTT
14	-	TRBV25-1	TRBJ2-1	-	CASSLGGLNNEQFF	TGTGCCAGCAGTCTCGGCGGGTTAAACAATGAGCAGTTCTTC
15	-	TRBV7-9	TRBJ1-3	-	CASSPDISSGNTIYF	TGTGCCAGCAGCCCGGACATCTCCTCTGGAAACACCATATATTTT
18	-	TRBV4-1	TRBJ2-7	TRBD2	CASSQVETSGGTAREQYF	TGCGCCAGCAGCCAAGTAGAGACTAGCGGGGGGACGGCTCGCGAGCAGTACTTC
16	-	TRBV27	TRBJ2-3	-	CASSLLGVMRTDTQYF	TGTGCCAGCAGTTTGCTCGGAGTCATGAGGACAGATACGCAGTATTTT
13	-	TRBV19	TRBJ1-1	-	CASSISQTEEAFF	TGTGCCAGTAGTATCAGTCAGACAGAGGAAGCTTTCTTT
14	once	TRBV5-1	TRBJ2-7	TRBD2	CASSSLAGDYEQYF	TGCGCCAGCAGTTCTCTAGCGGGGGACTACGAGCAGTACTTC